This TCR beta chain was recovered during a study of response to subunit inactivated influenza vaccine. Study results and limitations: The authors suggested that few new T cells are recruited per seasonal influenza vaccination.

In this sample, this clonotype turned up many times. Its antigen is unidentified. MiXCR was run by TCRdb on the RT-PCR reads, yielding one entry per CDR3 protein. The profile shows 610,000 or so distinct CDR3 sequences, around 15% of them singletons. CDR3 length: 15 residues. Germline V CDR1 and CDR2: MNHEY, SVGEGT. V lost 2 bases and J 3 bases, leaving 11 bases between the germline ends. The rearrangement uses TRBV6-2 or TRBV6-3 and TRBJ2-1; D is uncertain. The TCR comes from a man in his fifties who received an inactivated influenza vaccine. The sample was PBMCs from blood, taken 11 to 12 days after vaccination. Here the CDR3 reads CASSYPNDFYNEQFF. CDR3 DNA sequence: TGTGCCAGCAGTTACCCCAACGACTTCTACAATGAGCAGTTCTTC.